This TCR beta chain was found in a study of siplizumab effects on memory and regulatory T cells. Study-level results: The study did not confirm that proliferating Tregs from siplizumab cultures were suppressive.

Sequencing used immunoSEQ multiplex PCR; TCRdb keeps in-frame clones, though not all of them. In the table there are tens of thousands of clones, roughly 85% of which are singletons. Of note for this clone: Its antigen is unidentified.

The material sequenced was memory CD4+ T cells sorted from blood. This TCR was sampled from a human donor in good health.

CDR3 loop: CASSLVVSTGELFF. CDR3 in DNA: TGTGCCAGCAGCTTAGTGGTGTCCACCGGGGAGCTGTTTTTT. The V and J genes are TRBV7-8 and TRBJ2-2; D gene uncertain. In germline, CDR1 is SGHVS, CDR2 FQNEAQ. V lost 1 base, J lost 4 bases, and 7 bases lay in between. The CDR3 loop spans 14 amino acids.